What follows are 9 T cell receptor beta chains derived from one specimen sequenced in a study of shared clonotypes between healthy human individuals. Repertoires were generated with immunoSEQ multiplex PCR, while TCRdb's copy carries only in-frame clones and drops some. This table has about 1.5 million clones, 95% to 99% appearing once. Sequenced: naive CD4+ T cells sorted from blood. The subset was: CD45RA+ positively selected. The receptors here all came from a man aged 25 to 45 in good health.

The chain employs TRBV6-5 and TRBJ1-1; D uncertain. CDR3 length: 15 residues. Per germline, CDR1 MNHEY and CDR2 SVGAGI. The V gene lost 0 bases and the J gene lost 1 base, with 9 bases spanning the gap. CDR3 region: CASSYSWGANTEAFF. The CDR3 nucleotides are TGTGCCAGCAGTTACTCATGGGGAGCGAACACTGAAGCTTTCTTT.

The V gene is TRBV2, the J gene TRBJ2-2; D gene uncertain. The V gene's germline CDR1 is SNHLY and CDR2 FYNNEI. The CDR3 loop spans 15 amino acids. Trimming stripped 6 bases from V and 4 bases from J, with 15 bases between. In DNA form, the CDR3 reads TGTGCCAGCAGGCAGACTCTAGTGGCCACCGGGGAGCTGTTTTTT. It is translated as CASRQTLVATGELFF.

The chain employs TRBV9 and TRBJ2-2; tentatively, D is TRBD2 (6 bases). The CDR3 is made up of 13 amino acids. CDR1 SGDLS and CDR2 YYNGEE come from the germline V gene. V gave up 4 bases and J gave up 7 bases, with 11 bases separating them. CDR3 sequence (DNA): TGTGCCAGCAGCCCGACGACTAGCGGGGAGCTGTTTTTT. It yields the protein CASSPTTSGELFF.

The chain has TRBV19 and TRBJ1-1; no reliable D call. CDR3 length: 11 residues. The germline V and J ends were trimmed by 6 bases and 5 bases, with 7 bases remaining between them. Germline CDR1 reads LNHDA; CDR2 reads SQIVND (reference sequence). The DNA of the CDR3 is TGTGCCAGTAGGAGGGATACTGAAGCTTTCTTT. Its protein is CASRRDTEAFF.

This chain links TRBV29-1 with TRBJ1-1; no firm D call. Looked up from germline, CDR1 is SQVTM and CDR2 is ANQGSEA. CDR3 length equals 12 residues. Trimming removed 6 bases at V and 5 bases at J, with 13 bases between. This chain's CDR3 is CSVMQVVTEAFF. The CDR3 region has the DNA TGCAGCGTAATGCAAGTGGTGACTGAAGCTTTCTTT.

The V call is TRBV19, the J call TRBJ1-1, with 9 bases that match TRBD1. Germline CDR1 reads LNHDA; CDR2 reads SQIVND (reference sequence). J was trimmed by 5 bases and V by 4 bases; bases with no gene match: 5. CDR3 length: 14 residues. The CDR3: CASSTGQGYTEAFF. The CDR3, as DNA: TGTGCCAGTAGTACGGGACAGGGTTATACTGAAGCTTTCTTT. Looking up the rest from reference TRBV19 and TRBJ1-1 gives the full variable domain: DGGITQSPKYLFRKEGQNVTLSCEQNLNHDAMYWYRQDPGQGLRLIYYSQIVNDFQKGDIAEGYSVSREKKESFPLTVTSAQKNPTAFYLCASSTGQGYTEAFFGQGTRLTVV.

The rearrangement links TRBV19 to TRBJ2-5; 7 positions agree with TRBD1. Germline CDR1 and CDR2: LNHDA and SQIVND (reference sequence). The ends lost 1 base at V and 2 bases at J; junction bases unmatched: 4. The CDR3 is 15 residues long. This CDR3 reads CASSIAAGGQETQYF. For the CDR3, the DNA is TGTGCCAGTAGTATAGCTGCAGGGGGTCAAGAGACCCAGTACTTC.

This chain links TRBV5-5 with TRBJ2-1; 9 bases align to TRBD2. The V segment lost 4 bases and the J segment 4 bases; nucleotides outside the gene matches: 9. The CDR3 consists of 16 residues. The germline CDR1 and CDR2 sequences are SGHKS and YYEKEE (reference sequence). CDR3 residues: CASSRTASGDYNEQFF. CDR3 nucleotide sequence: TGTGCCAGCAGCCGGACTGCTAGCGGGGATTACAATGAGCAGTTCTTC.

This sequence joins TRBV2 and TRBJ2-7; 7 bases line up with TRBD1. The CDR3 has 16 amino acids. Germline CDR1 SNHLY, CDR2 FYNNEI. V was clipped by 8 bases and J by 4 bases; unmatched bases: 17. In nucleotides, the CDR3 is TGTGCCAGCTGGGGAACAGGGGCCTCCCAATCATACGAGCAGTACTTC. Translation: CASWGTGASQSYEQYF.